This T cell receptor beta chain was sequenced during a study of pediatric ulcerative colitis. With V trimmed by 4 bases and J by 6 bases, 8 bases remained unmatched. This CDR3 is built from 14 residues. Germline V gene data show CDR1 as SGHRS and CDR2 as YFSETQ. Repertoires were generated with immunoSEQ multiplex PCR, while TCRdb's copy carries only in-frame clones and drops some. The sample consists of about 36,000 clones, 73% of them appearing once. One to two pinch biopsies were taken from the rectum during colonoscopy. The chain uses TRBV5-1 and TRBJ2-3, with 7 bases matching TRBD2. The clonotype originates from a boy between 5 and 17 years old with moderate ulcerative colitis. The sample comprised gut tissue. The CDR3 loop reads CASSGSAGVDTQYF. The CDR3 nucleotides read TGCGCCAGCAGCGGGAGCGCGGGAGTTGATACGCAGTATTTT.